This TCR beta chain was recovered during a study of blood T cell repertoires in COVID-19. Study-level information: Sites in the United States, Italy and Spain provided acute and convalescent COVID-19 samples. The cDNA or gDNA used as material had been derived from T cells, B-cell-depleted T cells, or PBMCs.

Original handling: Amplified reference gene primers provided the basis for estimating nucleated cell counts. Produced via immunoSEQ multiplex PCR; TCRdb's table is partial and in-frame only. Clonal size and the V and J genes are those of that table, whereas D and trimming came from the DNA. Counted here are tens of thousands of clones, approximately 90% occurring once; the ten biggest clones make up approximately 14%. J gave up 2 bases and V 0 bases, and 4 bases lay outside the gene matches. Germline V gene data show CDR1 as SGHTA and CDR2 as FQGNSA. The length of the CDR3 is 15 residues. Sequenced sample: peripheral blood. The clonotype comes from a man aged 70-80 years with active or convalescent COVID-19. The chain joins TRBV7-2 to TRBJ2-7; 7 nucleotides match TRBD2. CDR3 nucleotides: TGTGCCAGCAGCTTAGCGGGAGGGGTAACCTACGAGCAGTACTTC. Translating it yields CASSLAGGVTYEQYF.